The rows below give T cell receptor beta chains drawn from one sample of a study of early T cells in non-severe SARS-CoV-2 infection. Via MiXCR, TCRdb re-called the 5' RACE reads, giving one row per CDR3 protein. The table has 45,000 to 55,000 distinct CDR3 sequences, 7% to 9% seen once; the top ten hold 5.8%. Sequencing used whole blood. The receptors here all came from an adult who was a healthcare worker with PCR-confirmed SARS-CoV-2 infection or an uninfected control (not recorded which). The CDR3 runs from the conserved cysteine through the conserved F or W. A D gene is named only where the DNA matches it firmly. Clone size is stated in some rows and not others, as once, few, many or a class when expanded.

d_gene | abundance | j_gene | v_gene | CDR3nt | CDR3aa
. | few | TRBJ1-1 | TRBV7-3 | TGTGCCAGCAGCCCCCAGGGGTTTACTGAAGCTTTCTTT | CASSPQGFTEAFF
. | . | TRBJ1-6 | TRBV28 | TGTGCCAGCAGTTCCTACAGGGTTTCTTCACCCCTCCACTTT | CASSSYRVSSPLHF
TRBD1 | many | TRBJ2-3 | TRBV7-3 | TGTGCCAGCAGCTTAATAGGACAGGCCAGCACAGATACGCAGTATTTT | CASSLIGQASTDTQYF
. | . | TRBJ2-1 | TRBV20-1 | TGCAGTGCGACCCCCGTCAATGAGCAGTTCTTC | CSATPVNEQFF
. | many | TRBJ1-4 | TRBV28 | TGTGCCAGCAGATTAGGGGAGGCTAATGAAAAACTGTTTTTT | CASRLGEANEKLFF
. | few | TRBJ2-5 | TRBV28 | TGTGCCAGCAGTTTACCCCTCCGGCGGGGAGAGACCCAGTACTTC | CASSLPLRRGETQYF
. | many | TRBJ2-3 | TRBV29-1 | TGCAGCGTTGTACGGGAAACAGATACGCAGTATTTT | CSVVRETDTQYF
. | many | TRBJ1-4 | TRBV10-2 | TGCGCCAGCAGCCGGACCAACCGAAGGAAAAAACTGTTTTTT | CASSRTNRRKKLFF
. | many | TRBJ1-1 | TRBV6-2/TRBV6-3 | TGTGCCAGCAGTTCGGGAGCTATAAACACTGAAGCTTTCTTT | CASSSGAINTEAFF
. | many | TRBJ1-6 | TRBV10-3 | TGTGCCATCAGTGAGTCGGGGGTTAATTCACCCCTCCACTTT | CAISESGVNSPLHF
. | . | TRBJ2-3 | TRBV30 | TGTGCCTGGACCCCCCGAGATACGCAGTATTTT | CAWTPRDTQYF
. | . | TRBJ1-2 | TRBV11-1 | TGTGCCAGCAGCTTAGGCGGGTCGCACTATGGCTACACCTTC | CASSLGGSHYGYTF
TRBD1 | . | TRBJ2-3 | TRBV20-1 | TGCAGGGTGATCCAAAGGACAGGGGTGACAGATACGCAGTATTTT | CRVIQRTGVTDTQYF
TRBD1 | many | TRBJ2-1 | TRBV28 | TGTGCCAGCAGTCCCGTATCAGGGGGCCGTCACAATGAGCAGTTCTTC | CASSPVSGGRHNEQFF
TRBD1 | many | TRBJ2-3 | TRBV20-1 | TGCAGTGCTAGTCGCCCTGACAGGGTAGGCACAGATACGCAGTATTTT | CSASRPDRVGTDTQYF
TRBD2 | many | TRBJ2-7 | TRBV28 | TGTGCCAGCAGAAGAGGACTAGCGGATAGCTCCTACGAGCAGTACTTC | CASRRGLADSSYEQYF
. | many | TRBJ1-1 | TRBV27 | TGTGCCAGCAGCGACGTATTGAACACTGAAGCTTTCTTT | CASSDVLNTEAFF
TRBD1 | many | TRBJ1-1 | TRBV5-5 | TGTGCCAGCAGCGGGACAGGGTACACTGAAGCTTTCTTT | CASSGTGYTEAFF
. | many | TRBJ1-2 | TRBV9 | TGTGCCAGCAGCGTAGGAGTGGTCGGCGGCTACACCTTC | CASSVGVVGGYTF
. | . | TRBJ2-7 | TRBV7-9 | TGTGCCAGCAGCTTAGAGAACCCAAGAAGGGGGTACGAGCAGTACTTC | CASSLENPRRGYEQYF
. | few | TRBJ2-7 | TRBV19 | TGTGCCAGTAGTATAGTCGGCAGCTCCTACGAGCAGTACTTC | CASSIVGSSYEQYF
TRBD1 | many | TRBJ1-2 | TRBV11-2 | TGTGCCAGCAGTCGACCGGGACAGAAGTACGGAAACTATGGCTACACCTTC | CASSRPGQKYGNYGYTF
. | many | TRBJ1-1 | TRBV18 | TGTGCCAGCTCACCACCGATGAGGATTCGACACACTGAAGCTTTCTTT | CASSPPMRIRHTEAFF
. | few | TRBJ2-3 | TRBV25-1 | TGTGCCAGCACCCCCGGGCCCTCGAACACAGATACGCAGTATTTT | CASTPGPSNTDTQYF
TRBD1 | many | TRBJ2-7 | TRBV30 | TGTGCCTGCTCAGATCCGGGACAGAAGAACTACGAGCAGTACTTC | CACSDPGQKNYEQYF
. | many | TRBJ2-3 | TRBV12-3/TRBV12-4 | TGTGCCAGCAGTTTACCCTTGACTAGTAAATCAGCGGCAGATACGCAGTATTTT | CASSLPLTSKSAADTQYF
. | many | TRBJ2-4 | TRBV4-3 | TGCGCCATCAGCCAGTCTTTGGGGGTCATCCAAAACATTCAGTACTTC | CAISQSLGVIQNIQYF
. | few | TRBJ2-2 | TRBV5-6 | TGTGCCAGCAGCTTGGCGGCGGGGGCCTTTGCGAACACCGGGGAGCTGTTTTTT | CASSLAAGAFANTGELFF
. | many | TRBJ1-5 | TRBV11-2 | TGTGCCAGCTTGACTACCCAGCCCCAGCATTTT | CASLTTQPQHF
. | . | TRBJ1-1 | TRBV20-1 | TGCAGTGCTAGGGCACAGGGTTCGAACACTGAAGCTTTCTTT | CSARAQGSNTEAFF
. | few | TRBJ2-3 | TRBV7-2 | TGTGCCAGCAGCTTAGGCTTGACGGTACCTAGCACAGATACGCAGTATTTT | CASSLGLTVPSTDTQYF
. | . | TRBJ2-7 | TRBV27 | TGTGCCAGCAGTTTGGGGCAGGGCTCCTACGAGCAGTACTTC | CASSLGQGSYEQYF
TRBD1 | many | TRBJ1-2 | TRBV6-6 | TGTGCCAGCAGACAGGGGGCCCTTAACTATGGCTACACCTTC | CASRQGALNYGYTF
. | many | TRBJ1-5 | TRBV2 | TGTGCCAGCCGTCGTGGTCATCCCCAGCATTTT | CASRRGHPQHF
. | many | TRBJ2-5 | TRBV6-4 | TGTGCCAGCTGGGAGGTTTCGGAGACCCAGTACTTC | CASWEVSETQYF
. | many | TRBJ2-4 | TRBV28 | TGTGCCAGCAGTTTATTTCCGTCCAAAAACATTCAGTACTTC | CASSLFPSKNIQYF
. | . | TRBJ2-7 | TRBV30 | TGTGCCTGGACAGGGACCTACGAGCAGTACTTC | CAWTGTYEQYF
TRBD2 | . | TRBJ2-1 | TRBV27 | TGTGCCAGCAGTCCCTCAGGGAGGGTTGAGCAGTTCTTC | CASSPSGRVEQFF
. | many | TRBJ2-1 | TRBV24-1 | TGTGCCACCAGCGACTTCTACAATGAGCAGTTCTTC | CATSDFYNEQFF
TRBD1 | . | TRBJ1-2 | TRBV20-1 | TGCAGTGCTAGTCACCTCGGGACAGGGGTCGGCTACACCTTC | CSASHLGTGVGYTF
. | many | TRBJ2-5 | TRBV3-1 | TGTGCCAGCAGCCCGACGGAACAAGAGACCCAGTACTTC | CASSPTEQETQYF